These T cell receptor beta chains were read from a single sample in a study of T-cell memory formation after mild COVID-19. TCRdb itself ran the 5' RACE reads through MiXCR, one entry per CDR3 protein. The table has 300,000 to 350,000 distinct CDR3 sequences, around an eighth seen once. Source material: PBMCs or a T cell subset sorted from them (not recorded which). The receptors originated from a man between 18 and 29 years old who had mild COVID-19 (a few samples of this study predate the infection). Cell type and time point are not known. CDR3s include the opening cysteine and the closing phenylalanine or tryptophan. Clone sizes are given selectively: once, few, many, or a class where the clone is expanded.

V,size,J,CDR3
TRBV20-1,.,TRBJ2-5,CSAKYGRGETQYF
TRBV20-1,many,TRBJ1-1,CSASRGESTEAFF
TRBV4-1,.,TRBJ2-7,CASSLRTSGDYEQYF
TRBV29-1,.,TRBJ1-2,CSVRDHYGYTF
TRBV5-1,.,TRBJ2-1,CASSSDYRSEQFF
TRBV6-1,many,TRBJ1-5,CASRGGGQPQHF
TRBV6-2/TRBV6-3,few,TRBJ1-5,CASSYLDIDQPQHF
TRBV7-8,many,TRBJ2-7,CASSHRRDYEQYF
TRBV7-9,.,TRBJ2-7,CASRRQGTTSYEQYF
TRBV5-1,.,TRBJ1-5,CASSLGDGVINQPQHF
TRBV7-7,.,TRBJ2-5,CASSLLAGQQETQYF
TRBV4-1,few,TRBJ2-1,CASSQDWLNEQFF
TRBV12-3/TRBV12-4,.,TRBJ1-3,CASSPGGISGNTIYF
TRBV15,many,TRBJ2-5,CATSRDPLGTQYF
TRBV27,many,TRBJ2-7,CASSPETGAYEQYF